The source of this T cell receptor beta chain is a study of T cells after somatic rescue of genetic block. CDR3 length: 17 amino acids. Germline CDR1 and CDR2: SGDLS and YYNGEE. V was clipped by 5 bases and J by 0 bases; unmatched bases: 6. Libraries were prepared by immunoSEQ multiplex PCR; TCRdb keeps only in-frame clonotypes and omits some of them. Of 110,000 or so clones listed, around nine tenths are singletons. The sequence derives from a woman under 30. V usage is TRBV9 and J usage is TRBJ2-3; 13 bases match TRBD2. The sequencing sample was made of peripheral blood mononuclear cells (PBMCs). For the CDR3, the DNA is TGTGCCAGCAGTACTAGCGGGGGGGCCGGGAGCACAGATACGCAGTATTTT. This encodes CASSTSGGAGSTDTQYF.